The TCR beta chain described here comes from a study of T-cell reconstitution after alpha-beta-depleted transplantation in children. The TCRbeta library was prepared with unique molecular identifiers. TCRdb itself ran the PCR reads through MiXCR, one entry per CDR3 protein. The data contain around 340,000 distinct CDR3 sequences, more than 10% of them singletons. The V end lost 4 bases, the J end lost 0 bases, and 11 bases lay between the germline ends. Germline loops: CDR1 SGHRS, CDR2 YFSETQ. The CDR3 runs 14 residues. This clonotype has at least ten counts. The specimen was PBMCs, collected from the stem cell graft. The V gene is TRBV5-1, the J gene TRBJ2-7; no reliable D call. The sequence came from a human donor who donated a stem cell graft to a child with Fanconi anemia. The CDR3 sequence: CASSDQDPSYEQYF. CDR3 DNA: TGCGCCAGCAGCGACCAGGACCCCTCCTACGAGCAGTACTTC.